This T cell receptor (beta chain) was captured in a study of cytomegalovirus exposure and HLA in healthy donors. With 1 base clipped from V and 2 bases from J, the junction kept 6 bases outside the gene matches. CDR1 MGHRA and CDR2 YSYEKL come from the germline V gene. This CDR3 has 16 amino acids. It was with 60 Vbeta and 13 Jbeta primers that the PCR ran. Generated by immunoSEQ multiplex PCR, the TCRdb table keeps only in-frame clones and is missing some. The sample lists 150,000 to 200,000 clones, roughly four fifths occurring once. Sequenced material: PBMCs. The V and J genes are TRBV4-1 and TRBJ2-5; TRBD1 matches 8 bases. This clonotype originated in a man aged 45-60 years in good health and CMV-seronegative. CDR3 amino acids: CASSQATGGIQETQYF. The CDR3 DNA follows: TGCGCCAGCAGCCAAGCTACAGGGGGTATTCAAGAGACCCAGTACTTC.